This T cell receptor (beta chain) was identified during a study of glioma-infiltrating T cells after dendritic cell vaccination. Data came from immunoSEQ multiplex PCR; TCRdb stores just in-frame clones and leaves some out. The table has about 94,000 clones, around 80% seen once; the top ten hold about 5.5%. Noted time point: after dendritic cell vaccination, including at tumor progression/relapse. The germline V gene encodes CDR1 LNHNV and CDR2 YYDKDF (reference sequence). This CDR3 comprises 17 residues. V lost 0 bases to trimming and J lost 5 bases, with 19 bases between them. Specimen: blood, collected after dendritic cell vaccination. V is TRBV15 and J is TRBJ2-5; TRBD2 might be the D (7 bases). The TCR comes from a human donor with glioblastoma. Here the CDR3 DNA reads TGTGCCACCAGCAGAGATAGGGGGGGGCTCAGCGTCGAGACCCAGTACTTC. This encodes CATSRDRGGLSVETQYF.